There are a few counts of the clone carrying this T cell receptor (beta chain). The antigen remains unidentified. There are 14 residues in the CDR3. CDR1 is SQVTM, CDR2 ANQGSEA, per germline. V lost 6 bases, J lost 6 bases, and 9 bases stayed unmatched. CDR3-region Arm-PCR and iRepertoire HTBI primers produced the TCR beta libraries. Source study methods: Identification yielded some 60 TRBV and 13 to 15 TRBJ segments across samples. One entry per CDR3 protein, called by TCRdb with MiXCR from the multiplex PCR reads. The V and J calls were not made by the authors but by TCRdb's processing. The sample lists almost 450,000 distinct CDR3 sequences; 16% were seen once. Time point given: newly diagnosed GD, antithyroid drugs for less than 3 months. PBMCs were the source of the RNA used for TCR sequencing. The data are from a study of regulatory T cells in long-lasting Graves disease. Study findings and constraints: TRBV28 was favored in persistent disease, as were TRBJ1-2 and TRBJ2-5.

The same data also went into a second study, on T cells in Graves' hyperthyroidism and ophthalmopathy. From that study: When ophthalmopathy did not progress within 18 months, Graves' hyperthyroidism was considered stable. Ophthalmopathy and stable hyperthyroidism were separated by a 13 V-J model.

Sequenced here: peripheral blood mononuclear cells (PBMCs), sampled at new diagnosis, from a patient treated with antithyroid drugs. The gene calls are TRBV29-1 and TRBJ2-3; TRBD1 agrees at 10 bases. The receptor's source is a woman in her twenties or thirties with Graves disease. The CDR3 DNA reads TGCAGCGTCGAGGACAGGGGGGTAGGGGATACGCAGTATTTT. It encodes CSVEDRGVGDTQYF.